The sequence of this T cell receptor (beta chain) was determined in a study of graft-versus-host responses after intestinal transplantation. This clone was seen a single time. The target antigen is unknown. Clones were sequenced by immunoSEQ multiplex PCR, and TCRdb holds only the in-frame ones, with some missing. The sample shows about 120,000 clones, over 85% of them seen only once. Germline assignment: CDR1 LNHDA and CDR2 SQIVND (reference sequence). Trimming took 5 bases from V and 1 from J; bases not matched to a gene: 5. The CDR3 totals 17 residues. The receptor was derived from a human donor who was the organ donor for an intestinal transplant. This chain connects TRBV19 to TRBJ2-1; TRBD2 matches at 13 bases. Material: unstimulated CD4+ T cells sorted from spleen or lymph node cells, obtained before transplant. The CDR3 nucleotides read TGTGCCAGTAGTCCGAGGACTAGCGGGAGTTCCTACAATGAGCAGTTCTTC. Protein: CASSPRTSGSSYNEQFF.